Listed here is a single TCR beta chain. What it binds is unknown. This entry belongs to a study of T cell responses to AZD1222 COVID-19 vaccine. Method: immunoSEQ multiplex PCR; TCRdb's copy keeps in-frame clones and lacks some. The sample holds around 100,000 clones, 75% to 95% seen once. CDR1 is MNHEY and CDR2 is SVGAGI in the germline V gene. The germline V and J ends were trimmed by 5 bases and 7 bases, with 9 bases remaining between them. There are 11 residues in the CDR3. Findings of the study overall: Only a handful of AZD1222 recipients tested seropositive at baseline. White British donors predominated, females outnumbered males, and clonal diversity was possibly underestimated.

The V gene is TRBV6-5, the J gene TRBJ2-7; D is unresolved. Specimen: peripheral blood, collected on day 0 of AZD1222 vaccination. The sequence derives from an adult in good health. The CDR3 region is CASSQLGEQYF. CDR3 nucleotides: TGTGCCAGCAGTCAACTGGGAGAGCAGTACTTC.